This T cell receptor (beta chain) was observed in a study of cytomegalovirus exposure and HLA in healthy donors. Broader study findings: A subsequent analysis found that TCR clusters from the first cohort also tended to co-occur in the approximately 110 validation repertoires, with about 94% of cluster scores above 0.

This clone was detected only a few times. Antigen: not known. Using immunoSEQ multiplex PCR, the repertoire was profiled, and TCRdb retains in-frame clones only, with some absent. The sample lists about 57,000 clones, about 92% seen once, with less than 6% in the top ten. The CDR3 has 15 residues. The ends were cut back, 6 bases at V and 2 bases at J, with 14 bases in the middle. CDR1 is ENHRY and CDR2 is SYGVKD in the germline V gene. The TCR comes from a woman under 30 in good health and CMV-seronegative. Sequencing was done on a sample of PBMCs. This chain uses TRBV10-3 with TRBJ2-1; D perhaps matches TRBD2 (6 bases). CDR3: CAIRPTEGAYNEQFF. CDR3 sequence (DNA): TGTGCCATCAGGCCCACGGAGGGCGCCTACAATGAGCAGTTCTTC.